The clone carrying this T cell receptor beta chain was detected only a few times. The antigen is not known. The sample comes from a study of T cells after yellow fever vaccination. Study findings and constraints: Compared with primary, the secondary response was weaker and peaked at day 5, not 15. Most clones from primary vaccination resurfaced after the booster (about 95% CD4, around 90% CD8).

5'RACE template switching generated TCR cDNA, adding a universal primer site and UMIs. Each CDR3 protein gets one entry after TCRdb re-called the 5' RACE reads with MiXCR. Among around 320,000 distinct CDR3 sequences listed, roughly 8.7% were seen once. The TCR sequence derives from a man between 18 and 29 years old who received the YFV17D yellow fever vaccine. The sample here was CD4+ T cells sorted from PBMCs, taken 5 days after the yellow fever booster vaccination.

CDR3 coding DNA: TGTGCCAGCAGCCTGACAGCCTCCCATGAAAAACTGTTTTTT. Amino acid sequence: CASSLTASHEKLFF. This chain connects TRBV7-2 to TRBJ1-4; D perhaps matches TRBD1 (5 bases). Trimming stripped 5 bases from V and 6 bases from J, with 13 bases between. Germline V gene lookup returns CDR1 SGHTA and CDR2 FQGNSA. CDR3 length: 14 amino acids.